The sequence of this T cell receptor beta chain was determined in a study of blood T cells in healthy people across ages. Study observations and caveats: Naive CD4+ cells and diversity were both higher in long-lived donors than in aged donors.

Aged about 6 to 100, donors were systemically healthy Caucasians from Russia. Staff drew 9 to 10 milliliters of peripheral blood from each donor. The CDR3 is 16 residues long. Germline-derived CDR1 and CDR2 are MNHEY and SMNVEV (reference sequence). Between the trimmed V and J ends, which lost 0 bases and 0 bases, there was a span of 10 bases. To note about this clonotype: Its target is unknown.

Together with a sample-barcoded 5' primer, a J-beta primer mix was included in a second PCR lasting about 6 to 11 cycles. Each CDR3 protein gets one entry after TCRdb re-called the 5' RACE reads with MiXCR. The sample yields 1.5 million to 2 million distinct CDR3 sequences, around half seen once. The V call is TRBV27, the J call TRBJ2-3; no clear D. Sample: blood. The source of this sequence is a woman between 40 and 50 years old in good health. Here the CDR3 DNA reads TGTGCCAGCAGTTTATCTACGGAGCCTAGCACAGATACGCAGTATTTT. This gives the protein CASSLSTEPSTDTQYF.